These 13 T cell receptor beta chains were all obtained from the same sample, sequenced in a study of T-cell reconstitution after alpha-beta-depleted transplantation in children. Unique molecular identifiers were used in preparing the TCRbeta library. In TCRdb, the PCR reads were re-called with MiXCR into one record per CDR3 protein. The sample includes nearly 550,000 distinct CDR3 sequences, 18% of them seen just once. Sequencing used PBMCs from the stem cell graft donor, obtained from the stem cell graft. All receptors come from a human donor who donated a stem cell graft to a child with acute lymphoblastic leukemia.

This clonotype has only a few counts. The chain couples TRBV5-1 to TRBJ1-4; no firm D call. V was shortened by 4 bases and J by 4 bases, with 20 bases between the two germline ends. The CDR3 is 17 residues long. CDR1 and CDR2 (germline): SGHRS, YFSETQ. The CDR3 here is CASSLNGLRTNNEKLFF. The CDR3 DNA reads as TGCGCCAGCAGCCTCAACGGGCTGCGTACGAATAATGAAAAACTGTTTTTT.

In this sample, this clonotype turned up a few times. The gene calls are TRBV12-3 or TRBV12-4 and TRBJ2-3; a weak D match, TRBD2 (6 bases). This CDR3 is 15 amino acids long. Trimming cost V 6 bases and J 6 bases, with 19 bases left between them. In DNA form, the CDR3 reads TGTGCCAGCAGCCTCCGGAGGCGCGGAGGGGATACGCAGTATTTT. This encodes CASSLRRRGGDTQYF.

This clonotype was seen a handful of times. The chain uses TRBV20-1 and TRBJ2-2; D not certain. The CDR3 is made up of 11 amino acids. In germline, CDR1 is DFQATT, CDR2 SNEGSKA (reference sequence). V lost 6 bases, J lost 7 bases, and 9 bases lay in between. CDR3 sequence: CSAPLYGELFF. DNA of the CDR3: TGCAGTGCCCCGCTATACGGGGAGCTGTTTTTT.

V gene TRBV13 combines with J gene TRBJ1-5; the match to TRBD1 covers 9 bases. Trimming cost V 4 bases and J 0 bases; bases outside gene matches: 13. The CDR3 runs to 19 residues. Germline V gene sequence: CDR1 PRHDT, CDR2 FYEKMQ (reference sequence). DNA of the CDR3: TGTGCCAGCAGCTCGGTCGCGGGACAGGGCATTGGTAGCAATCAGCCCCAGCATTTT. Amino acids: CASSSVAGQGIGSNQPQHF.

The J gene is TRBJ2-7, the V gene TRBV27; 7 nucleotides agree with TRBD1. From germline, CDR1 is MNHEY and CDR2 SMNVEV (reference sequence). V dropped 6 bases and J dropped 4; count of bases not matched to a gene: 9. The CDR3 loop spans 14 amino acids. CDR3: CASRPAGGYYEQYF. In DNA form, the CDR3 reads TGTGCCAGCAGGCCCGCAGGGGGATATTACGAGCAGTACTTC.

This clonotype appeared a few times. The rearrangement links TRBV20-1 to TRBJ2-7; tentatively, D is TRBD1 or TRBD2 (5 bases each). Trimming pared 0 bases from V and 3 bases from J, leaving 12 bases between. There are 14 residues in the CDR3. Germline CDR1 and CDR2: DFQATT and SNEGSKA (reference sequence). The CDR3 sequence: CSARDPGTDYEQYF. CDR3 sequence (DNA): TGCAGTGCTAGAGATCCAGGGACCGACTACGAGCAGTACTTC.

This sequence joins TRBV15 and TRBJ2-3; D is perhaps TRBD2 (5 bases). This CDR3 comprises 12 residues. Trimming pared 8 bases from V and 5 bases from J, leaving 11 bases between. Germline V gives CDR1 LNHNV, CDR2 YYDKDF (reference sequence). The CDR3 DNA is TGTGCCACCGCTGTCGGGGAAGATACGCAGTATTTT. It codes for CATAVGEDTQYF.

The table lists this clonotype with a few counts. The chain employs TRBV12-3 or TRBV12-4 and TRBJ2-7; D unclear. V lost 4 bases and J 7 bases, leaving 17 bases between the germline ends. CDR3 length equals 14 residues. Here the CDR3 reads CASSSPTTPLEQYF. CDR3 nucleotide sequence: TGTGCCAGCAGTTCCCCCACGACTCCGCTGGAGCAGTACTTC.

CDR3 amino acids: CASSQDGVRGNQPQHF. The CDR3 coding sequence is TGTGCCAGCAGCCAAGATGGGGTCCGGGGCAATCAGCCCCAGCATTTT. The J gene is TRBJ1-5, the V gene TRBV4-2, with no clear D. This CDR3 spans 16 amino acids. With 0 bases removed from V and 2 bases from J, the gap between germline ends came to 11 bases. CDR1 and CDR2 (germline): LGHNA, YNFKEQ.

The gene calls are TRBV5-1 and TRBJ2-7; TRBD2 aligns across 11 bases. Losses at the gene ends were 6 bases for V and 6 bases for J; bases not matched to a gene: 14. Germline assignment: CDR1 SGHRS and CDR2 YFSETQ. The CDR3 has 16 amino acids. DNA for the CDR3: TGCGCCAGCAACTCCGGGACTAGCGGAATGGGGCTCGAGCAGTACTTC. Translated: CASNSGTSGMGLEQYF.

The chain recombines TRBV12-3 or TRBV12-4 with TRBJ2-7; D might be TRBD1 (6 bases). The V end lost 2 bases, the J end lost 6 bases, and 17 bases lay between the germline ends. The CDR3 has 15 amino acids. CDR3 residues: CASSLRVGGPTEQYF. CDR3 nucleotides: TGTGCCAGCAGTTTAAGGGTAGGGGGTCCTACCGAGCAGTACTTC.

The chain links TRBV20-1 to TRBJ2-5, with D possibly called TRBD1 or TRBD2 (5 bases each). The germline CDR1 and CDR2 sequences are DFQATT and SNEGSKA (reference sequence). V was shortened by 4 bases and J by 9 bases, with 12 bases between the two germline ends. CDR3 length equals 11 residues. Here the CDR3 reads CSANRGEPQYF. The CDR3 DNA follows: TGCAGTGCTAACAGAGGGGAGCCCCAGTACTTC.

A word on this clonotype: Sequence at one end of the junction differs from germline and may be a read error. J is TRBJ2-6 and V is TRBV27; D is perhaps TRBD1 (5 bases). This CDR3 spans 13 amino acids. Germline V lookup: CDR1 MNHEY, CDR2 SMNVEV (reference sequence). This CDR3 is CASSFSGANGLTF. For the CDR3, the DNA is TGTGCCAGCAGTTTCTCTGGGGCCAACGGCCTGACTTTC.